This is a list of T cell receptor beta chains from one sample in a study of T cells in Graves' hyperthyroidism and ophthalmopathy. Via MiXCR, TCRdb re-called the multiplex PCR reads, giving one row per CDR3 protein. Seen here are under 250,000 distinct CDR3 sequences, approximately 17% observed once, and the top ten hold around 50%. The material sequenced was blood. These receptors were taken from a man aged 50 to 59 with Graves' hyperthyroidism. Both conserved end residues are part of each CDR3. The D gene is left open where the match is weak. Some rows have no size entry. The others give once, few or many, or a class for an expanded clone.

TRBV7-2	TRBJ2-5	TRBD1	many	CASSLNRGRETQYF	TGTGCCAGCAGCTTAAACAGGGGGCGAGAGACCCAGTACTTC
TRBV7-9	TRBJ1-3	NA	many	CASSAGGNTIYF	TGTGCCAGCAGCGCAGGGGGAAACACCATATATTTT
TRBV20-1	TRBJ2-5	TRBD2	many	CSATGTSGRSETQYF	TGCAGTGCAACGGGGACTAGCGGGAGGTCAGAGACCCAGTACTTC
TRBV12-3/TRBV12-4	TRBJ2-6	NA	many	CASSLHVPGANVLTF	TGTGCCAGCAGTCTACACGTCCCTGGGGCCAACGTCCTGACTTTC
TRBV5-1	TRBJ2-5	NA	few	CASSWGSGETQYF	TGCGCCAGCAGCTGGGGGTCGGGAGAGACCCAGTACTTC
TRBV9	TRBJ1-1	NA	once	CASSVVPSGWGVNTEAFF	TGTGCCAGCAGCGTAGTGCCCTCGGGGTGGGGGGTGAACACTGAAGCTTTCTTT
TRBV12-3/TRBV12-4	TRBJ2-5	TRBD2	many	CASSSGTSGRSHQETQYF	TGTGCCAGCAGTTCGGGGACTAGCGGGAGGTCGCACCAAGAGACCCAGTACTTC
TRBV9	TRBJ1-6	NA	few	CASSVGGRLESPLHF	TGTGCCAGCAGCGTCGGGGGGCGTTTAGAATCACCCCTCCACTTT
TRBV5-5	TRBJ2-3	NA	many	CASSLGTYTDTQYF	TGTGCCAGCAGCTTGGGGACTTACACAGATACGCAGTATTTT
TRBV2	TRBJ1-6	NA	once	CASSERSQPYNSPLHF	TGTGCCAGCAGTGAACGTTCGCAGCCTTATAATTCACCCCTCCACTTT
TRBV7-9	TRBJ2-3	TRBD1	many	CASSLRGLGADTQYF	TGTGCCAGCAGCTTAAGGGGGCTTGGGGCAGATACGCAGTATTTT
TRBV4-1	TRBJ2-5	TRBD2	many	CASSQDLASGSWAETQYF	TGCGCCAGCAGCCAAGATCTAGCTAGCGGGAGTTGGGCAGAGACCCAGTACTTC
TRBV6-1	TRBJ2-2	TRBD1	many	CASKDRVYSGELFF	TGTGCCAGCAAAGACAGGGTGTACAGCGGGGAGCTGTTTTTT
TRBV7-2	TRBJ2-5	TRBD2	NA	CASGGLAGAGETQYF	TGTGCCAGCGGGGGACTAGCGGGAGCCGGGGAGACCCAGTACTTC
TRBV12-3/TRBV12-4	TRBJ2-7	NA	many	CASSLSPLEQYF	TGTGCCAGCAGTTTGAGTCCTCTGGAGCAGTACTTC
TRBV2	TRBJ2-5	TRBD2	many	CASMASGSWAQYF	TGTGCCAGCATGGCTAGCGGGAGTTGGGCCCAGTACTTC
TRBV11-3	TRBJ2-4	NA	many	CASSLGLEGGNIQYF	TGTGCCAGCAGCTTAGGATTAGAGGGGGGAAACATTCAGTACTTC
TRBV7-9	TRBJ1-1	NA	many	CASSLGMGNAEAFF	TGTGCCAGCAGCTTAGGTATGGGGAACGCCGAAGCTTTCTTT
TRBV2	TRBJ1-5	TRBD1	few	CASSELDRGNQPQHF	TGTGCCAGCAGTGAATTGGACAGGGGGAATCAGCCCCAGCATTTT
TRBV10-3	TRBJ1-2	TRBD1	many	CAAKGTGGNYGYTF	TGTGCCGCCAAGGGAACAGGGGGCAACTATGGCTACACCTTC
TRBV6-2/TRBV6-3	TRBJ2-7	NA	many	CASSYSGTRRYEQYF	TGTGCCAGCAGTTACTCTGGGACAAGACGCTACGAGCAGTACTTC
TRBV12-3/TRBV12-4	TRBJ2-7	TRBD1	many	CASSLPGQGTYEQYF	TGTGCCAGCAGTCTACCGGGACAGGGCACCTACGAGCAGTACTTC
TRBV28	TRBJ2-3	NA	many	CASSLRRDSGGSTDTQYF	TGTGCCAGCAGTTTACGTCGCGACAGCGGTGGAAGCACAGATACGCAGTATTTT
TRBV3-1	TRBJ2-1	NA	NA	CASSRGLVGNEQFF	TGTGCCAGCAGCCGAGGACTGGTTGGCAATGAGCAGTTCTTC
TRBV2	TRBJ2-3	NA	many	CATYSRSTDTQYF	TGTGCCACCTATAGCAGGAGCACAGATACGCAGTATTTT